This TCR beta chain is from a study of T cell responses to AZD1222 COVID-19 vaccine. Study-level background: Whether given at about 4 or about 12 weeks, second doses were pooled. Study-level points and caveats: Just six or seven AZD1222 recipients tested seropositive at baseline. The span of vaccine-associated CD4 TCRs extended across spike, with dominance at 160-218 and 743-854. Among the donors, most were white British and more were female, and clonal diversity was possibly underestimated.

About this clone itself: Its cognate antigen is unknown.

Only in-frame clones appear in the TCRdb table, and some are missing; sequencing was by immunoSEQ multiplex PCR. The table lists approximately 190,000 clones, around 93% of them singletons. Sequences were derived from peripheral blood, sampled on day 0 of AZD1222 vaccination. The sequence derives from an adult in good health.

CDR3 sequence: CASSEGAGTKGANYGYTF. The CDR3 nucleotides are TGTGCCAGCAGTGAGGGGGCAGGTACGAAGGGGGCTAACTATGGCTACACCTTC. The chain joins TRBV5-4 to TRBJ1-2; TRBD1 matches at 7 bases. The CDR3 totals 18 residues. The J segment lost 0 bases and the V segment lost 5 bases, leaving 16 bases of the junction unmatched. Germline V CDR1 and CDR2: SGHNT, YYREEE (reference sequence).